Listed below are T cell receptor beta chains from one sample, sequenced in a study of cytomegalovirus exposure and HLA in healthy donors. Some clones are missing from TCRdb's copy, which holds only in-frame ones; the method was immunoSEQ multiplex PCR. This table holds under 250,000 clones, roughly 78% found once. Sequencing was carried out using PBMCs. These receptors were taken from a woman aged 30 to 39 in good health and CMV-seropositive. The CDR3 runs from the conserved cysteine through the conserved F or W. Each record gives: clone size, D gene, J gene, V gene, CDR3 protein, CDR3 DNA. A D gene is named only where the DNA matches it firmly. Where a row states a size, it is once, few, many or the class of an expanded clone; other rows omit it.

>.|TRBD2|TRBJ2-2|TRBV4-3
CASSQEWASGSEGELFF
TGCGCCAGCAGCCAAGAGTGGGCTAGCGGGAGTGAAGGGGAGCTGTTTTTT
>.|.|TRBJ2-1|TRBV2
CASSEDSYREQFF
TGTGCCAGCAGTGAGGACAGCTACCGAGAGCAGTTCTTC
>.|TRBD1|TRBJ2-7|TRBV6-5
CASSNHRTGGNKQYF
TGTGCCAGCAGCAACCACCGGACAGGGGGCAACAAGCAGTACTTC
>.|TRBD1|TRBJ1-3|TRBV25-1
CASSEHGQAYSGNTIYF
TGTGCCAGCAGTGAACACGGACAGGCGTACTCTGGAAACACCATATATTTT
>.|.|TRBJ2-5|TRBV4-1
CASSQDPPSRVGQETQYF
TGCGCCAGCAGCCAAGATCCTCCGTCCAGGGTCGGGCAAGAGACCCAGTACTTC
>.|TRBD1|TRBJ2-7|TRBV7-2
CASSFGQGQIYEQYF
TGTGCCAGCAGCTTTGGACAGGGTCAAATCTACGAGCAGTACTTC
>.|.|TRBJ2-3|TRBV4-2
CASSQLNRMRGGDTQYF
TGTGCCAGCAGCCAATTGAATAGAATGCGGGGTGGAGATACGCAGTATTTT
>.|.|TRBJ2-7|TRBV14
CASSQQEVSEQYF
TGTGCCAGCAGCCAACAGGAGGTCAGCGAGCAGTACTTC
>.|.|TRBJ1-1|TRBV4-2
CASSPGQYTEAFF
TGTGCCAGCAGCCCCGGACAGTACACTGAAGCTTTCTTT
>once|.|TRBJ2-7|TRBV2
CASRFRGSSDEQYF
TGTGCCAGCAGATTTCGGGGGAGCTCTGACGAGCAGTACTTC
>.|.|TRBJ1-1|TRBV4-1
CASSQVAGPTEAFF
TGCGCCAGCAGCCAAGTAGCAGGGCCCACTGAAGCTTTCTTT
>.|.|TRBJ1-1|TRBV9
CASSAGPGGAEAFF
TGTGCCAGCAGCGCAGGGCCCGGTGGCGCTGAAGCTTTCTTT
>.|.|TRBJ1-3|TRBV4-3
CASSQDIGNTIYF
TGCGCCAGCAGCCAAGACATCGGAAACACCATATATTTT
>.|.|TRBJ2-1|TRBV5-1
CASSLEAGNEQFF
TGCGCCAGCAGCTTGGAGGCGGGCAATGAGCAGTTCTTC
>few|TRBD1|TRBJ1-1|TRBV6-1
CASSTGVSPEAFF
TGTGCCAGCAGCACAGGGGTTTCACCTGAAGCTTTCTTT
>.|TRBD2|TRBJ2-2|TRBV18
CASSPYGRSTGELFF
TGTGCCAGCTCACCATACGGGAGGAGCACCGGGGAGCTGTTTTTT
>.|TRBD1|TRBJ1-4|TRBV7-2
CASSLRGGQGREKLFF
TGTGCCAGCAGCTTACGTGGCGGACAGGGGAGAGAAAAACTGTTTTTT
>.|.|TRBJ2-7|TRBV27
CASSFSLPGGGGEQYF
TGTGCCAGCAGTTTCAGTCTCCCGGGGGGCGGAGGCGAGCAGTACTTC
>.|TRBD1|TRBJ2-7|TRBV4-3
CASSQDGTGVYEQYF
TGCGCCAGCAGCCAAGATGGGACAGGGGTCTACGAGCAGTACTTC
>.|TRBD1|TRBJ1-1|TRBV19
CASSKDRWNTEAFF
TGTGCCAGTAGTAAGGACAGGTGGAACACTGAAGCTTTCTTT
>few|.|TRBJ1-2|TRBV30
CAWTGRGVYYTF
TGTGCCTGGACCGGTAGGGGTGTATACTACACCTTC
>few|.|TRBJ2-7|TRBV19
CASRRDGSSYEQYF
TGTGCCAGTAGGAGGGACGGGAGCTCCTACGAGCAGTACTTC
>.|TRBD1|TRBJ1-2|TRBV5-1
CASSLGFGTGSLGKSGYTF
TGCGCCAGCAGCTTGGGGTTCGGGACAGGGTCCCTCGGGAAGTCAGGCTACACCTTC
>.|.|TRBJ1-2|TRBV7-6
CASSPPVSQGTGYTF
TGTGCCAGCAGCCCCCCCGTTTCCCAGGGAACGGGCTACACCTTC
>.|.|TRBJ1-1|TRBV7-9
CASSLLSVRVNTEAFF
TGTGCCAGCAGCCTCCTAAGCGTCAGGGTGAACACTGAAGCTTTCTTT
>.|TRBD1|TRBJ1-5|TRBV7-8
CASSSRTGGNPGYYGQPQHF
TGTGCCAGCAGCTCTCGTACAGGGGGGAACCCCGGGTATTACGGTCAGCCCCAGCATTTT
>.|TRBD1|TRBJ2-1|TRBV7-2
CASSFGTGFNEQFF
TGTGCCAGCAGCTTCGGGACAGGTTTTAATGAGCAGTTCTTC
>.|.|TRBJ1-2|TRBV6-5
CASTSGRNYGYTF
TGTGCCAGCACTTCGGGGAGGAACTATGGCTACACCTTC
>.|TRBD2|TRBJ2-2|TRBV11-3
CASSLRLAGNTGELFF
TGTGCCAGCAGCTTAAGACTAGCGGGGAACACCGGGGAGCTGTTTTTT
>.|TRBD2|TRBJ2-7|TRBV18
CASSPDREAVQYF
TGTGCCAGCTCACCCGACCGGGAGGCGGTGCAGTACTTC
>.|TRBD2|TRBJ2-5|TRBV2
CASSESALSGGQETQYF
TGTGCCAGCAGTGAATCAGCACTTAGCGGGGGGCAAGAGACCCAGTACTTC
>few|.|TRBJ1-5|TRBV27
CASSTIQDLLPNQPQHF
TGTGCCAGCAGCACAATACAGGATCTCCTTCCCAATCAGCCCCAGCATTTT
>.|.|TRBJ1-5|TRBV11-2
CASSTTGKLGQPQHF
TGTGCCAGCAGCACTACAGGGAAGCTCGGTCAGCCCCAGCATTTT
>.|TRBD1|TRBJ2-5|TRBV27
CASSSGQDLREQYF
TGTGCCAGCAGTTCGGGACAGGACCTACGTGAGCAGTACTTC
>.|TRBD2|TRBJ2-3|TRBV5-6
CASSLASGFTDTQYF
TGTGCCAGCAGCTTGGCTAGCGGGTTCACAGATACGCAGTATTTT
>.|.|TRBJ1-5|TRBV1
CTSSQGVRMTGYDQPQHF
TGCACCAGCAGCCAAGGGGTGAGAATGACAGGCTATGATCAGCCCCAGCATTTT
>.|.|TRBJ1-1|TRBV5-4
CASSFTGLTTEAFF
TGTGCCAGCAGCTTTACAGGGTTGACCACTGAAGCTTTCTTT
>.|.|TRBJ2-3|TRBV7-6
CASSLLLSQTHTQYF
TGTGCCAGCAGCTTACTCCTAAGCCAAACCCATACGCAGTATTTT
>.|.|TRBJ1-4|TRBV4-2
CASRLGSGSEKLFF
TGTGCCAGCAGACTAGGGTCCGGGAGTGAAAAACTGTTTTTT
>.|.|TRBJ1-4|TRBV7-6
CASSLRGINEKLFF
TGTGCCAGCAGCTTACGGGGGATTAATGAAAAACTGTTTTTT
>.|.|TRBJ2-5|TRBV29-1
CSVGRTTEETQYF
TGCAGCGTTGGCCGGACTACTGAAGAGACCCAGTACTTC
>.|.|TRBJ2-3|TRBV18
CASSPPGGADTQYF
TGTGCCAGCTCACCGCCGGGGGGCGCGGATACGCAGTATTTT
>.|TRBD2|TRBJ2-7|TRBV7-8
CASSLGYGTSGGMEQYF
TGTGCCAGCAGCTTAGGATACGGGACTAGCGGTGGTATGGAGCAGTACTTC
>few|.|TRBJ2-2|TRBV9
CASSVGWQGNTGELFF
TGTGCCAGCAGCGTAGGTTGGCAGGGGAACACCGGGGAGCTGTTTTTT
>.|.|TRBJ2-7|TRBV19
CASSIDPSTRREQYF
TGTGCCAGTAGTATAGATCCGTCGACTAGGCGTGAGCAGTACTTC
>few|.|TRBJ2-1|TRBV4-1
CASSPYAVDSYNEQFF
TGCGCCAGCAGCCCATACGCGGTGGACTCCTACAATGAGCAGTTCTTC
>.|TRBD1|TRBJ1-1|TRBV5-1
CASSLMPGGEGEAFF
TGCGCCAGCAGCTTGATGCCAGGGGGCGAGGGTGAAGCTTTCTTT
>.|.|TRBJ1-5|TRBV7-9
CASSPVNQPQHF
TGTGCCAGCAGCCCTGTGAATCAGCCCCAGCATTTT
>.|.|TRBJ2-7|TRBV10-1
CASSESGLPYEQYF
TGCGCCAGCAGTGAGTCCGGACTACCCTACGAGCAGTACTTC
>.|.|TRBJ2-3|TRBV4-1
CASSPLLGGTQYF
TGCGCCAGCAGCCCCTTACTGGGAGGTACGCAGTATTTT
>.|.|TRBJ2-1|TRBV5-1
CASSPAGTTYNEQFF
TGCGCCAGCAGCCCGGCGGGTACAACCTACAATGAGCAGTTCTTC
>few|TRBD1|TRBJ2-7|TRBV11-2
CASSLEGQGSYEQYF
TGTGCCAGCAGCTTAGAGGGACAGGGCTCCTACGAGCAGTACTTC
>.|TRBD1|TRBJ2-7|TRBV27
CASSLMGQGVYEQYF
TGTGCCAGCAGTTTAATGGGACAGGGTGTCTACGAGCAGTACTTC
>once|TRBD2|TRBJ2-1|TRBV7-6
CASSLAGGGKVNEQFF
TGTGCCAGCAGCTTAGCTGGGGGAGGGAAGGTCAATGAGCAGTTCTTC
>.|.|TRBJ1-2|TRBV14
CASSQIAGTNYGYTF
TGTGCCAGCAGCCAGATAGCCGGGACTAACTATGGCTACACCTTC
>few|.|TRBJ1-1|TRBV30
CAWRGRGNTEAFF
TGTGCCTGGAGAGGGCGGGGGAACACTGAAGCTTTCTTT
>.|.|TRBJ2-1|TRBV11-2
CASSLRGGGEQFF
TGTGCCAGCAGCTTACGAGGGGGGGGTGAGCAGTTCTTC
>.|.|TRBJ1-5|TRBV23-1
CASSQLSPNRQAPNQPQHF
TGCGCCAGCAGTCAATTGTCGCCAAACCGACAAGCACCCAATCAGCCCCAGCATTTT